This T cell receptor (beta chain) was retrieved from a study of blood T cell repertoires in COVID-19. Study context: There were acute and convalescent COVID-19 samples, and they came from the United States, Italy and Spain. From T cells, B-cell-depleted T cells, or PBMCs came the material, which was cDNA or gDNA.

Per the study methods: The assay estimated nucleated cells by amplifying reference gene primers. Method: immunoSEQ multiplex PCR; TCRdb's copy keeps in-frame clones and lacks some. That table gives V, J and clone size, and the DNA gave D and trimming. Here the sample spans about 250,000 clones, 75% to 90% being singletons. The germline V gene encodes CDR1 SGHTA and CDR2 FQGNSA. The length of the CDR3 is 15 residues. V lost 2 bases to trimming and J lost 6 bases; unmatched junction nucleotides: 6. The receptor's source is a man aged 35 to 55 with acute or convalescent COVID-19. V gene TRBV7-2 combines with J gene TRBJ2-1; 8 bases fit TRBD1. Material: peripheral blood. CDR3 protein: CASSLYQGASNEQFF. CDR3 nucleotide sequence: TGTGCCAGCAGCTTATACCAGGGGGCGTCCAATGAGCAGTTCTTC.